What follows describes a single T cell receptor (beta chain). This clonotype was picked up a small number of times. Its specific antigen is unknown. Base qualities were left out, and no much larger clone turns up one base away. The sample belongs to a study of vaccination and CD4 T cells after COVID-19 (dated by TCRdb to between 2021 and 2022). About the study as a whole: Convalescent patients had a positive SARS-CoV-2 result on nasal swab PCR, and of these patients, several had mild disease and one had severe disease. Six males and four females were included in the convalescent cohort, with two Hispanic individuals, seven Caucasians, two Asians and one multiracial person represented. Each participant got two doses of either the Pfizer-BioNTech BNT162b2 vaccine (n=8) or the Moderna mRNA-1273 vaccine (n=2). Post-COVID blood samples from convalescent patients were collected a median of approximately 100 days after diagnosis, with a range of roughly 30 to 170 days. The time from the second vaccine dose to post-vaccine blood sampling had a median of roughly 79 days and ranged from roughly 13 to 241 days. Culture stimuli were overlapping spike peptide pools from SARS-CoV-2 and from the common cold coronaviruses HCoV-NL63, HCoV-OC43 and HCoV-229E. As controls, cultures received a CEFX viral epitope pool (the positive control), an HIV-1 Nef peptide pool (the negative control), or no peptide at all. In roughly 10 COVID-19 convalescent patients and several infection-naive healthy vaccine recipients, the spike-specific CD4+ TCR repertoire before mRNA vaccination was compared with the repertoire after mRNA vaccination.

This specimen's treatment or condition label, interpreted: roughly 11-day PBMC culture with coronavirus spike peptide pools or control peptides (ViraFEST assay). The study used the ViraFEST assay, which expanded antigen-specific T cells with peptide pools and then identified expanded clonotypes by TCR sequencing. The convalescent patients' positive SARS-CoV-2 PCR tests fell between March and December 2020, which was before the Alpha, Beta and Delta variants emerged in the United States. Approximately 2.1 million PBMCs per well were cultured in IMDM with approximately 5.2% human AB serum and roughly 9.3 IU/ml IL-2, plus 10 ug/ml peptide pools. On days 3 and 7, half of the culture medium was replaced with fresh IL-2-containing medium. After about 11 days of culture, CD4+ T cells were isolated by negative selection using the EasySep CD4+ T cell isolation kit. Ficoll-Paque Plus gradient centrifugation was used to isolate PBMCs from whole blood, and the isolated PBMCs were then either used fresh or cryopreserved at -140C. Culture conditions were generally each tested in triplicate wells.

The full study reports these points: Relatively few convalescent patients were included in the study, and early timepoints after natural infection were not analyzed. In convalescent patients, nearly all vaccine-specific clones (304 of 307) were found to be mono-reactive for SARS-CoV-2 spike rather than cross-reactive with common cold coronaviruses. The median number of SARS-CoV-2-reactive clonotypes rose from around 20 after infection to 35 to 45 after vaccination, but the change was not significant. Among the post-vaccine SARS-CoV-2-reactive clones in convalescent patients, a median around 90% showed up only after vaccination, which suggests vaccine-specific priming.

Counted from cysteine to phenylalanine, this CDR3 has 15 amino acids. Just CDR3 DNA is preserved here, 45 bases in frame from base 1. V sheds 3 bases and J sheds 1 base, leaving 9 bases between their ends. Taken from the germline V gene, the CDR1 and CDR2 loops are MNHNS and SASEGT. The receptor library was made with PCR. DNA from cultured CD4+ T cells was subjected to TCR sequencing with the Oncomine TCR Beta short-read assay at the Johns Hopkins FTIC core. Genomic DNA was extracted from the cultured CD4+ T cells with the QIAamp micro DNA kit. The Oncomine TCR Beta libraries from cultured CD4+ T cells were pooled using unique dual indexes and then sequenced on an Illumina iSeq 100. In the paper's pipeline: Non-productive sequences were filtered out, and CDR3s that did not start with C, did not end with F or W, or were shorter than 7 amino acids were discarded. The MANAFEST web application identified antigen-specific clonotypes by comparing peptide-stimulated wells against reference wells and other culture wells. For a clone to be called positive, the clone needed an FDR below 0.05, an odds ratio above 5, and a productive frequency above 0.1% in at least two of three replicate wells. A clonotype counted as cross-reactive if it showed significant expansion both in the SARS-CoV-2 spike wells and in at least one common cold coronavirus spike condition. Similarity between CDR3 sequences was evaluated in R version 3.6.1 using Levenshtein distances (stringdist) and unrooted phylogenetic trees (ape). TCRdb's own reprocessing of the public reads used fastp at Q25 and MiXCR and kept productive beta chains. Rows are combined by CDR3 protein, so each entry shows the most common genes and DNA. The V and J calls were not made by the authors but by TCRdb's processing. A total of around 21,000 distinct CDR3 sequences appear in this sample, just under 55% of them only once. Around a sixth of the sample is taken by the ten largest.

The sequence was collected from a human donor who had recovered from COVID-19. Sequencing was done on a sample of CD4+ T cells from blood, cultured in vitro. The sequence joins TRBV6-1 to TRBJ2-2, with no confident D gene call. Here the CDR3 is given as CASSDTAKNTGELFF. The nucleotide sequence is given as TGTGCCAGCAGTGACACCGCTAAGAACACCGGGGAGCTGTTTTTT.